This is a list of T cell receptor beta chains from one sample in a study of blood T cell repertoires in COVID-19. The data were produced by immunoSEQ multiplex PCR, yet TCRdb's version contains in-frame clones alone and is incomplete. The top ten hold 1.8% of the sample, which has about 230,000 clones, 70% to 85% seen once. The sample taken for sequencing was PBMCs or T cells enriched from blood (not recorded which). Receptors were obtained from a man in his fifties or sixties who had recovered from COVID-19. CDR3s leave out the opening cysteine and the closing phenylalanine or tryptophan. Each record gives: V gene, CDR3 protein.

>TRBV15
ATSREGAYEAF
>TRBV11-2
ASSPGLAGGKRVETQY
>TRBV5-1
ASSLGGTGTGNTIY
>TRBV7-8
ASSLDRGYGYT
>TRBV6-2/TRBV6-3
ASSWGADTQY
>TRBV5-4
ASSSGLLRRGNTEAF
>TRBV2
ASARLAGTYEQY
>TRBV25-1
ASMASGGYNEQF
>TRBV13
ASSLGFRDRGRKNTEAF
>TRBV12-3/TRBV12-4
ASSFTGAEAF
>TRBV4-1
ASSQEGTGVGSGNTIY
>TRBV4-3
ASSQELSDRDPGDSPLH
>TRBV9
ASSVGGTGGRDEQF
>TRBV7-2
ASSASLQGGSPLH
>TRBV2
ASTPDTRTEAF
>TRBV19
ASSKTGESIGNTIY
>TRBV11-2
ASSQMRGSYNEQF
>TRBV5-4
ASSSGGPGQGSYEQY
>TRBV2
ASSDGRGQLDTQY
>TRBV11-3
ASSLVSVNTEAF
>TRBV2
AAYAGAGNNEQF
>TRBV11-3
ASSLGGGGNEQF
>TRBV15
ATSRDRPGWTEAF
>TRBV6-5
ASIKAAPSGNTIY
>TRBV29-1
SVGTGGEQY
>TRBV12-3/TRBV12-4
ASRTTGYTEAF